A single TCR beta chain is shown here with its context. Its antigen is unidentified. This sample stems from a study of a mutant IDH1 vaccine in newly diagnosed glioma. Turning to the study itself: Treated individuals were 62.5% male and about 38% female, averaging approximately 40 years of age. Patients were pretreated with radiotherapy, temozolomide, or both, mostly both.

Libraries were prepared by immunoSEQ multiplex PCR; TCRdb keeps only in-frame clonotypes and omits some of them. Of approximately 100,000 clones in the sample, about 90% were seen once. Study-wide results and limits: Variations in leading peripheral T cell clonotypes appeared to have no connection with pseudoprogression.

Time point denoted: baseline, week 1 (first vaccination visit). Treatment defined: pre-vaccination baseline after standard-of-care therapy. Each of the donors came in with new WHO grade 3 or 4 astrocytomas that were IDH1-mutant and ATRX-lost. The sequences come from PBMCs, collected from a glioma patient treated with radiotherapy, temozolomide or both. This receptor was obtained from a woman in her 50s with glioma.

The CDR3 here is CASSVGSRQGLSNTGELFF. DNA for the CDR3: TGTGCCAGCAGCGTAGGATCGCGACAGGGGCTATCGAACACCGGGGAGCTGTTTTTT. This chain links TRBV9 with TRBJ2-2, with TRBD1 matching over 8 bases. The CDR3 runs 19 residues. The V and J ends lost 0 bases and 0 bases, in that order; junction bases with no gene match: 10. The germline V gene has CDR1 SGDLS and CDR2 YYNGEE. Using reference TRBV9 and TRBJ2-2 for the parts outside the CDR3, the full variable domain is DSGVTQTPKHLITATGQRVTLRCSPRSGDLSVYWYQQSLDQGLQFLIQYYNGEERAKGNILERFSAQQFPDLHSELNLSSLELGDSALYFCASSVGSRQGLSNTGELFFGEGSRLTVL.